The rows below give T cell receptor beta chains drawn from one sample of a study of cytomegalovirus exposure and HLA in healthy donors. TCRdb's copy holds only in-frame clones and misses some; the assay was immunoSEQ multiplex PCR. The data show about 160,000 clones, with over 80% seen just once and roughly 1.6% held by the top ten. The sequencing sample was made of PBMCs. The receptors were gathered from a girl between 5 and 17 years old in good health and CMV-seropositive. Each CDR3 is given with its conserved first and last residue. The order of the fields is J gene, clone size, D gene, V gene, CDR3 length, CDR3 DNA, CDR3 protein. D genes are given only for firm matches. The size field is filled for only some rows; it gives once, few, many or a size class.

J gene: TRBJ1-4; clone size: -; D gene: -; V gene: TRBV2; CDR3 length: 14; CDR3 DNA: TGTGCCAGCAAAGAGGGGCAGGGGAGAGAAAAACTGTTTTTT; CDR3 protein: CASKEGQGREKLFF
J gene: TRBJ2-5; clone size: -; D gene: TRBD1; V gene: TRBV28; CDR3 length: 14; CDR3 DNA: TGTGCCAGCAGAAGGGACAGGGGGCGGGAGACCCAGTACTTC; CDR3 protein: CASRRDRGRETQYF
J gene: TRBJ2-2; clone size: -; D gene: -; V gene: TRBV11-3; CDR3 length: 16; CDR3 DNA: TGTGCCAGCAGCTTACAGTACGGAGGGAACACCGGGGAGCTGTTTTTT; CDR3 protein: CASSLQYGGNTGELFF
J gene: TRBJ1-1; clone size: -; D gene: -; V gene: TRBV5-6; CDR3 length: 14; CDR3 DNA: TGTGCCAGCAGCTTTAGTAGGAGGAACACTGAAGCTTTCTTT; CDR3 protein: CASSFSRRNTEAFF
J gene: TRBJ1-4; clone size: many; D gene: TRBD1; V gene: TRBV5-6; CDR3 length: 15; CDR3 DNA: TGTGCCAGCAGCCCGAGGGACAGATCTAATGAAAAACTGTTTTTT; CDR3 protein: CASSPRDRSNEKLFF
J gene: TRBJ2-3; clone size: -; D gene: -; V gene: TRBV28; CDR3 length: 15; CDR3 DNA: TGTGCCAGCAGTCCAGGGTCAGTACGCACAGATACGCAGTATTTT; CDR3 protein: CASSPGSVRTDTQYF
J gene: TRBJ1-1; clone size: -; D gene: -; V gene: TRBV14; CDR3 length: 14; CDR3 DNA: TGTGCCAGCAGCCAAGAAGGCAGGGACACTGAAGCTTTCTTT; CDR3 protein: CASSQEGRDTEAFF
J gene: TRBJ2-2; clone size: -; D gene: -; V gene: TRBV9; CDR3 length: 15; CDR3 DNA: TGTGCCAGCAGCCCAGAAATGACAAACACCGGGGAGCTGTTTTTT; CDR3 protein: CASSPEMTNTGELFF
J gene: TRBJ2-1; clone size: -; D gene: TRBD1; V gene: TRBV5-4; CDR3 length: 13; CDR3 DNA: TGTGCCAGCTGCAGGACAGGAATCGATGAGCAGTTCTTC; CDR3 protein: CASCRTGIDEQFF
J gene: TRBJ2-2; clone size: -; D gene: -; V gene: TRBV28; CDR3 length: 16; CDR3 DNA: TGTGCCAGCACCATCCGGGTTTCCGCGAACACCGGGGAGCTGTTTTTT; CDR3 protein: CASTIRVSANTGELFF
J gene: TRBJ2-3; clone size: -; D gene: TRBD1; V gene: TRBV19; CDR3 length: 16; CDR3 DNA: TGTGCCAGTAGTCCTCTAGGACAGGGGGGAAGGGATACGCAGTATTTT; CDR3 protein: CASSPLGQGGRDTQYF
J gene: TRBJ1-5; clone size: -; D gene: -; V gene: TRBV6-5; CDR3 length: 13; CDR3 DNA: TGTGCCAGCAGTTACCGGGCCCGGGATCCCCAGCATTTT; CDR3 protein: CASSYRARDPQHF
J gene: TRBJ1-2; clone size: -; D gene: TRBD1; V gene: TRBV28; CDR3 length: 13; CDR3 DNA: TGTGCCAGCAGTGTGACAGGGCCCTATGGCTACACCTTC; CDR3 protein: CASSVTGPYGYTF
J gene: TRBJ2-7; clone size: -; D gene: TRBD2; V gene: TRBV7-9; CDR3 length: 15; CDR3 DNA: TGTGCCAGCAGCTCGCGGGGGAGGATGTCCTACGAGCAGTACTTC; CDR3 protein: CASSSRGRMSYEQYF
J gene: TRBJ1-2; clone size: -; D gene: -; V gene: TRBV27; CDR3 length: 14; CDR3 DNA: TGTGCCAGCAGTTTAGTAGGGAGGGTAGATGGCTACACCTTC; CDR3 protein: CASSLVGRVDGYTF
J gene: TRBJ1-3; clone size: -; D gene: -; V gene: TRBV6-5; CDR3 length: 13; CDR3 DNA: TGTGCCAGCAGCGGGGACACGGGAAACACCATATATTTT; CDR3 protein: CASSGDTGNTIYF
J gene: TRBJ2-5; clone size: -; D gene: TRBD2; V gene: TRBV7-8; CDR3 length: 14; CDR3 DNA: TGTGCCAGCAGCGGTACTAGCGGAACGGGGACCCAGTACTTC; CDR3 protein: CASSGTSGTGTQYF
J gene: TRBJ2-7; clone size: -; D gene: -; V gene: TRBV27; CDR3 length: 15; CDR3 DNA: TGTGCCAGCAGTTTATACCCAGACAGCTCCTACGAGCAGTACTTC; CDR3 protein: CASSLYPDSSYEQYF
J gene: TRBJ2-7; clone size: few; D gene: TRBD2; V gene: TRBV7-2; CDR3 length: 15; CDR3 DNA: TGTGCCAGCAGCCGTGGACTAGTGGGTTACTACGAGCAGTACTTC; CDR3 protein: CASSRGLVGYYEQYF
J gene: TRBJ2-5; clone size: -; D gene: TRBD1; V gene: TRBV29-1; CDR3 length: 16; CDR3 DNA: TGCAGCGTTGAAGCGATTTGGGACAGGGGGTCGGAGACCCAGTACTTC; CDR3 protein: CSVEAIWDRGSETQYF
J gene: TRBJ1-1; clone size: -; D gene: -; V gene: TRBV19; CDR3 length: 11; CDR3 DNA: TGCAGTAGTAGGAGGGGAACTGAAGCTTTCTTT; CDR3 protein: CSSRRGTEAFF
J gene: TRBJ2-7; clone size: -; D gene: -; V gene: TRBV14; CDR3 length: 14; CDR3 DNA: TGTGCCAGCAGCCAAGATCTCACAAACTACGAGCAGTACTTC; CDR3 protein: CASSQDLTNYEQYF
J gene: TRBJ2-7; clone size: -; D gene: -; V gene: TRBV6-5; CDR3 length: 14; CDR3 DNA: TGTGCCAGCAACCAGAGACAGGGACTCTACGAGCAGTACTTC; CDR3 protein: CASNQRQGLYEQYF
J gene: TRBJ2-2; clone size: few; D gene: -; V gene: TRBV10-2; CDR3 length: 13; CDR3 DNA: TGCGCCAGCAGTGACATGTACACCGGGGAGCTGTTTTTT; CDR3 protein: CASSDMYTGELFF
J gene: TRBJ2-3; clone size: few; D gene: -; V gene: TRBV10-3; CDR3 length: 15; CDR3 DNA: TGTGCCATCAGTGTCTCCCCTGGCGGGACAGATACGCAGTATTTT; CDR3 protein: CAISVSPGGTDTQYF
J gene: TRBJ1-2; clone size: -; D gene: TRBD1; V gene: TRBV10-3; CDR3 length: 16; CDR3 DNA: TGTGCCATCAGTCATTCCGGGACAGGGCTTGCCTATGGCTACACCTTC; CDR3 protein: CAISHSGTGLAYGYTF
J gene: TRBJ2-2; clone size: -; D gene: -; V gene: TRBV10-3; CDR3 length: 13; CDR3 DNA: TGTGCCATCAGTGAAAGTGAGGGCGGGGAGCTGTTTTTT; CDR3 protein: CAISESEGGELFF
J gene: TRBJ2-7; clone size: -; D gene: -; V gene: TRBV15; CDR3 length: 14; CDR3 DNA: TGTGCCACCAGCAGAGATCTCTTTTCCTACGAGCAGTACTTC; CDR3 protein: CATSRDLFSYEQYF
J gene: TRBJ2-7; clone size: once; D gene: -; V gene: TRBV10-2; CDR3 length: 14; CDR3 DNA: TGCGCCAGCAGTGTAACGGGGAGTAGCTACGAGCAGTACTTC; CDR3 protein: CASSVTGSSYEQYF
J gene: TRBJ2-2; clone size: -; D gene: -; V gene: TRBV5-4; CDR3 length: 13; CDR3 DNA: TGTGCCAGCAGCTTGCGGAACACCGGGGAGCTGTTTTTT; CDR3 protein: CASSLRNTGELFF
J gene: TRBJ2-1; clone size: -; D gene: TRBD2; V gene: TRBV7-9; CDR3 length: 15; CDR3 DNA: TGTGCCAGCAGCTTCTTAGCGGGATTATACAATGAGCAGTTCTTC; CDR3 protein: CASSFLAGLYNEQFF
J gene: TRBJ2-5; clone size: -; D gene: -; V gene: TRBV11-2; CDR3 length: 14; CDR3 DNA: TGTGCCAGCAGCTTATCTCCTAGCTTGGAGACCCAGTACTTC; CDR3 protein: CASSLSPSLETQYF
J gene: TRBJ1-2; clone size: -; D gene: TRBD1; V gene: TRBV6-6; CDR3 length: 14; CDR3 DNA: TGTGCCAGCAGCGACCCGGACAGGGGAGCTGGCTACACCTTC; CDR3 protein: CASSDPDRGAGYTF
J gene: TRBJ1-1; clone size: -; D gene: TRBD1; V gene: TRBV27; CDR3 length: 14; CDR3 DNA: TGTGCCAGCAGTGCCTCAGGGGGCATCACTGAAGCTTTCTTT; CDR3 protein: CASSASGGITEAFF
J gene: TRBJ1-1; clone size: -; D gene: -; V gene: TRBV30; CDR3 length: 13; CDR3 DNA: TGTGCCTGGAGGGACAGCCGAAACACTGAAGCTTTCTTT; CDR3 protein: CAWRDSRNTEAFF
J gene: TRBJ2-2; clone size: -; D gene: -; V gene: TRBV6-4; CDR3 length: 13; CDR3 DNA: TGTGCCAGCAGTGACCACTCGGGCGGGGAGCTGTTTTTT; CDR3 protein: CASSDHSGGELFF
J gene: TRBJ2-7; clone size: -; D gene: -; V gene: TRBV5-4; CDR3 length: 13; CDR3 DNA: TGTGCCAGCAGCTTCTGGGGGCGATACGAGCAGTACTTC; CDR3 protein: CASSFWGRYEQYF
J gene: TRBJ2-7; clone size: -; D gene: TRBD2; V gene: TRBV28; CDR3 length: 17; CDR3 DNA: TGTGCCAGCAGTTCCCAGCGACTAGCGGGTCGCCAAGACGAGCAGTACTTC; CDR3 protein: CASSSQRLAGRQDEQYF
J gene: TRBJ1-2; clone size: -; D gene: -; V gene: TRBV19; CDR3 length: 14; CDR3 DNA: TGTGCCAGTAGTATGGAGGGATTCTACTATGGCTACACCTTC; CDR3 protein: CASSMEGFYYGYTF
J gene: TRBJ1-5; clone size: few; D gene: -; V gene: TRBV28; CDR3 length: 14; CDR3 DNA: TGTGCCAGCAGTCCCGGGTGGCTCGATCAGCCCCAGCATTTT; CDR3 protein: CASSPGWLDQPQHF
J gene: TRBJ2-7; clone size: -; D gene: -; V gene: TRBV2; CDR3 length: 14; CDR3 DNA: TGTGCCAGCATCCCGCTCGGGGTCCCTTGGGAGCAGTACTTC; CDR3 protein: CASIPLGVPWEQYF
J gene: TRBJ1-1; clone size: -; D gene: -; V gene: TRBV27; CDR3 length: 14; CDR3 DNA: TGTGCCAGCAGTTTGGGGGCGAGGCACACTGAAGCTTTCTTT; CDR3 protein: CASSLGARHTEAFF
J gene: TRBJ2-1; clone size: -; D gene: -; V gene: TRBV9; CDR3 length: 15; CDR3 DNA: TGTGCCAGCAGCGTACCAGGGTCTCTATCTGGTGAGCAGTTCTTC; CDR3 protein: CASSVPGSLSGEQFF
J gene: TRBJ2-3; clone size: -; D gene: -; V gene: TRBV6-5; CDR3 length: 15; CDR3 DNA: TGTGCCAGCAGTTACTCAGGAACAGGATGGGATACGCAGTATTTT; CDR3 protein: CASSYSGTGWDTQYF
J gene: TRBJ1-1; clone size: -; D gene: -; V gene: TRBV28; CDR3 length: 16; CDR3 DNA: TGTGCCAGCCCTCCGGGCAGGGGCTCAGGGAACACTGAAGCTTTCTTT; CDR3 protein: CASPPGRGSGNTEAFF
J gene: TRBJ1-1; clone size: -; D gene: -; V gene: TRBV7-8; CDR3 length: 15; CDR3 DNA: TGTGCCAGCAGACCCGAGGAGTTCGGGAACACTGAAGCTTTCTTT; CDR3 protein: CASRPEEFGNTEAFF
J gene: TRBJ2-7; clone size: -; D gene: TRBD1; V gene: TRBV5-4; CDR3 length: 15; CDR3 DNA: TGTGCCAGCAGCGACCGGACGGGACAGGGAAACGAGCAGTACTTC; CDR3 protein: CASSDRTGQGNEQYF
J gene: TRBJ2-5; clone size: -; D gene: TRBD1; V gene: TRBV11-2; CDR3 length: 15; CDR3 DNA: TGTGCCAGCAGATACCGGGACAGAGGAAGAGAGACCCAGTACTTC; CDR3 protein: CASRYRDRGRETQYF
J gene: TRBJ2-7; clone size: -; D gene: -; V gene: TRBV30; CDR3 length: 11; CDR3 DNA: TGTGCCTGGACTCACGGCTACGAGCAGTACTTC; CDR3 protein: CAWTHGYEQYF
J gene: TRBJ2-5; clone size: -; D gene: -; V gene: TRBV5-8; CDR3 length: 14; CDR3 DNA: TGTGCCAGCAGCCCCACAGGTTCCCAAGAGACCCAGTACTTC; CDR3 protein: CASSPTGSQETQYF
J gene: TRBJ2-3; clone size: -; D gene: -; V gene: TRBV30; CDR3 length: 14; CDR3 DNA: TGTGCCTGCAGGGATCGGGCAGACACAGATACGCAGTATTTT; CDR3 protein: CACRDRADTDTQYF
J gene: TRBJ2-7; clone size: -; D gene: -; V gene: TRBV27; CDR3 length: 13; CDR3 DNA: TGTGCCAGCAGTTTTTCCAGGGATGGCGAGCAGTACTTC; CDR3 protein: CASSFSRDGEQYF
J gene: TRBJ2-3; clone size: -; D gene: TRBD1; V gene: TRBV6-6; CDR3 length: 15; CDR3 DNA: TGTGCCAGCAGTGTAGACAGGGGGGGCACAGATACGCAGTATTTT; CDR3 protein: CASSVDRGGTDTQYF
J gene: TRBJ2-5; clone size: -; D gene: TRBD2; V gene: TRBV5-6; CDR3 length: 17; CDR3 DNA: TGTGCCAGCAGCTCTCGGAGGGGAGGGGAGGGCCAAGAGACCCAGTACTTC; CDR3 protein: CASSSRRGGEGQETQYF
J gene: TRBJ2-2; clone size: -; D gene: TRBD2; V gene: TRBV9; CDR3 length: 19; CDR3 DNA: TGTGCCAGCAGCGTAGCTCCGGTAGCGGGAGGGCCGGGCACCGGGGAGCTGTTTTTT; CDR3 protein: CASSVAPVAGGPGTGELFF
J gene: TRBJ2-1; clone size: few; D gene: TRBD2; V gene: TRBV9; CDR3 length: 15; CDR3 DNA: TGTGCCAGCAGCGCCGGGACTAGCTCTTACAATGAGCAGTTCTTC; CDR3 protein: CASSAGTSSYNEQFF
J gene: TRBJ2-7; clone size: -; D gene: TRBD1; V gene: TRBV11-3; CDR3 length: 14; CDR3 DNA: TGTGCCAGCGGTCACCAGGGGGCTCGGGACGAGCAGTACTTC; CDR3 protein: CASGHQGARDEQYF
J gene: TRBJ1-1; clone size: -; D gene: -; V gene: TRBV5-4; CDR3 length: 17; CDR3 DNA: TGTGCCAGCAGCCCGAACTACACGCCCCGACGGTCCACTGAAGCTTTCTTT; CDR3 protein: CASSPNYTPRRSTEAFF
J gene: TRBJ1-3; clone size: -; D gene: TRBD1; V gene: TRBV5-6; CDR3 length: 14; CDR3 DNA: TGTGCCAGCAGCGCCGGGACAGTGGGAAACACCATATATTTT; CDR3 protein: CASSAGTVGNTIYF
J gene: TRBJ1-1; clone size: -; D gene: -; V gene: TRBV28; CDR3 length: 14; CDR3 DNA: TGTGCCAGCAGTCTACGACAGGTCTACACTGAAGCTTTCTTT; CDR3 protein: CASSLRQVYTEAFF